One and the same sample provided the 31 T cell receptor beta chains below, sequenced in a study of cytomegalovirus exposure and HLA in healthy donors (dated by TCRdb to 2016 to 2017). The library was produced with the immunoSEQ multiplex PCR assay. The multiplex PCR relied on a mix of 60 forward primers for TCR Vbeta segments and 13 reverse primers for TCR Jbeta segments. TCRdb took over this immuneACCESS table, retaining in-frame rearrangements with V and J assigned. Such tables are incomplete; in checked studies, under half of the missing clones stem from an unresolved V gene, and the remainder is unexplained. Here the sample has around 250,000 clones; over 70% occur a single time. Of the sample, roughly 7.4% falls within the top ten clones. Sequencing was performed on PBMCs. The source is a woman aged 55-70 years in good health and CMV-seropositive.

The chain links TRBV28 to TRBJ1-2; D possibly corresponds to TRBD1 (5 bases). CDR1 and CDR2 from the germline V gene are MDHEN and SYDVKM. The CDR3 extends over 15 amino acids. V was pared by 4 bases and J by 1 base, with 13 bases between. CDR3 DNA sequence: TGTGCCAGCAGTTCCACAGGCATAATTAACTATGGCTACACCTTC. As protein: CASSSTGIINYGYTF.

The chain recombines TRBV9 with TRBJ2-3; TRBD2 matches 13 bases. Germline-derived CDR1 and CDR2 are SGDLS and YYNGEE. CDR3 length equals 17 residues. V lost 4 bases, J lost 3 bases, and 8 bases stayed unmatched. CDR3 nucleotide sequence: TGTGCCAGCAGCCGAGGACTAGCGGGAGATGGTACAGATACGCAGTATTTT. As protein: CASSRGLAGDGTDTQYF.

The DNA of the CDR3 is TGCAGCGTTGAAGATGGAGGAGAGACCCAGTACTTC. Residues: CSVEDGGETQYF. The chain carries TRBV29-1 and TRBJ2-5; D is possibly TRBD2 (5 bases). The CDR3 loop spans 12 amino acids. Germline CDR1 and CDR2: SQVTM and ANQGSEA. V lost 0 bases and J 4 bases, leaving 6 bases between the germline ends.

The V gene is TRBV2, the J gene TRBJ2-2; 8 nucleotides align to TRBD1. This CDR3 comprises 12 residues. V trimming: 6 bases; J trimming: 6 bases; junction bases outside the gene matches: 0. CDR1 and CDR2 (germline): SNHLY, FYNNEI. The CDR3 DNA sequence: TGTGCCAGCAGGACAGGGGCCGGGGAGCTGTTTTTT. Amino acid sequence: CASRTGAGELFF.

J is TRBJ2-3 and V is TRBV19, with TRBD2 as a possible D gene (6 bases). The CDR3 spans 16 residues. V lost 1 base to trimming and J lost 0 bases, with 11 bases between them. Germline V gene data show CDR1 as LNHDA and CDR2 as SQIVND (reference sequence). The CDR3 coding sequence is TGTGCCAGTAGTATAGGGGGGGTTTGGAGCACAGATACGCAGTATTTT. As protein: CASSIGGVWSTDTQYF.

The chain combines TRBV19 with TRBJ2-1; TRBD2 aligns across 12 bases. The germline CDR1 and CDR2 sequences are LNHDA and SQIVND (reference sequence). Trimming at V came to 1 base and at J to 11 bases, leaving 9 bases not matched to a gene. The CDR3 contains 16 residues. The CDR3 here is CASSIGFRLAGVKQFF. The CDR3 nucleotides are TGTGCCAGTAGTATAGGTTTCCGACTAGCGGGAGTCAAGCAGTTCTTC.

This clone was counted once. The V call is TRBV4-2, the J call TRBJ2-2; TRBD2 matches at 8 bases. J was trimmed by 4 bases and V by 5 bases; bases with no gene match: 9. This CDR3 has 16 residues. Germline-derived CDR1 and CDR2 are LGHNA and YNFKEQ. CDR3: CASSSQAGVSTGELFF. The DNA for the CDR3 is TGTGCCAGCAGCTCCCAAGCGGGAGTCAGCACCGGGGAGCTGTTTTTT.

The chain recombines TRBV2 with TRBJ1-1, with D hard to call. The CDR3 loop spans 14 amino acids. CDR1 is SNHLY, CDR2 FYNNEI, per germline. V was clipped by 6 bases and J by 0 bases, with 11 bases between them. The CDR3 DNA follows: TGTGCCAGCAGCGGTACGATAATGAACACTGAAGCTTTCTTT. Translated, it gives CASSGTIMNTEAFF.

CDR3 nucleotide sequence: TGTGCCAGCAGCCTAAAACCCGGGACTAGCGGGAGGCCGGCCTACAATGAGCAGTTCTTC. Translation gives CASSLKPGTSGRPAYNEQFF. The chain employs TRBV14 and TRBJ2-1; 15 positions match TRBD2. Germline-derived CDR1 and CDR2 are SGHDN and FVKESK. The CDR3 is made up of 20 amino acids. V lost 4 bases and J lost 2; bases outside the gene matches: 12.

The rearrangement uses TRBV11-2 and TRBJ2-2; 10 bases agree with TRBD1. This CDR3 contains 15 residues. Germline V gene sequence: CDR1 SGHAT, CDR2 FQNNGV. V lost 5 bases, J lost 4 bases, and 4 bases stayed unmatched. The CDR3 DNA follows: TGTGCCAGCAGCGCCAGGACAGGGGGCACCGGGGAGCTGTTTTTT. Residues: CASSARTGGTGELFF.

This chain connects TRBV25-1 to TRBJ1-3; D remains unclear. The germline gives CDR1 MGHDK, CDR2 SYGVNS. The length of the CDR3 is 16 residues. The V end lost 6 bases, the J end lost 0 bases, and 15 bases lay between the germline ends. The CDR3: CASREFNEDSGNTIYF. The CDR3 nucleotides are TGTGCCAGCAGAGAGTTTAATGAAGACTCTGGAAACACCATATATTTT.

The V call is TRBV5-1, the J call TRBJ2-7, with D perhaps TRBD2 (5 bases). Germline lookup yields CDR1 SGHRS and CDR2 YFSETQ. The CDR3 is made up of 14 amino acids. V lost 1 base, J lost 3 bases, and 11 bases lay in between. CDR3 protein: CASSLFSANYEQYF. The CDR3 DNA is TGCGCCAGCAGCTTGTTTAGCGCCAACTACGAGCAGTACTTC.

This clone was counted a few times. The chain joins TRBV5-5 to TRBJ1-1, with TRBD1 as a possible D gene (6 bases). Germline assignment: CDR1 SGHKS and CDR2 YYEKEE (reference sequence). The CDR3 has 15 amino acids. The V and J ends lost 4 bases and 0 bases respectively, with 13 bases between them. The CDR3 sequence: CASSALQGLNTEAFF. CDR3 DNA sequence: TGTGCCAGCAGCGCGTTACAGGGCCTGAACACTGAAGCTTTCTTT.

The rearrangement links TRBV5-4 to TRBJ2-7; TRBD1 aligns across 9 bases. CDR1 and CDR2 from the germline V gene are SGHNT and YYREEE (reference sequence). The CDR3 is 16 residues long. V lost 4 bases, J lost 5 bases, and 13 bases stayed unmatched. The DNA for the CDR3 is TGTGCCAGCAGCCTCCGCACCGGGACAGGGTGGAACGAGCAGTACTTC. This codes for CASSLRTGTGWNEQYF.

The CDR3 region has the DNA TGTGCCAGCAGTTCTATGAGGAAGAGAGAAGCTTTCTTT. Protein: CASSSMRKREAFF. The chain has TRBV27 and TRBJ1-1; D is unresolved. Germline loops: CDR1 MNHEY, CDR2 SMNVEV (reference sequence). Trimming took 4 bases from V and 8 from J, leaving 14 bases between them. This CDR3 contains 13 residues.

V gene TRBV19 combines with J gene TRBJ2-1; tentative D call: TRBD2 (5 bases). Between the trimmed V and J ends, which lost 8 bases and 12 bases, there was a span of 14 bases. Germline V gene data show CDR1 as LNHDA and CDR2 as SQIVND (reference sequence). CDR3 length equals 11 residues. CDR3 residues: CASESLVLQFF. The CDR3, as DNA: TGTGCCAGTGAGTCACTAGTGCTGCAGTTCTTC.

CDR3 DNA sequence: TGTGCCAGCAGCCCCTGGGCTAGCGGGAGGGCGAGTGGGTCCGAGCAGTTCTTC. Its translation is CASSPWASGRASGSEQFF. The chain has TRBV5-4 and TRBJ2-1, with 12 bases aligning to TRBD2. V lost 4 bases and J lost 10; bases outside the gene matches: 18. Germline values: CDR1 SGHNT, CDR2 YYREEE (reference sequence). The CDR3 consists of 18 residues.

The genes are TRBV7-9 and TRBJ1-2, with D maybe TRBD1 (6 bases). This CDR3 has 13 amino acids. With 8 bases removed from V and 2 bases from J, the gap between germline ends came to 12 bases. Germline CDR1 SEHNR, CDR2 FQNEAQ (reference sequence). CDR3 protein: CASQVGANYGYTF. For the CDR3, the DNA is TGTGCCAGCCAGGTGGGGGCAAACTATGGCTACACCTTC.

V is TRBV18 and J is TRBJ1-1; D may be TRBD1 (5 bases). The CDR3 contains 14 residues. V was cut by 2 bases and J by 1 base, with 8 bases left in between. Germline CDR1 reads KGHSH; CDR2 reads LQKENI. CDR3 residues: CASSPVTGNTEAFF. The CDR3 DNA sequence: TGTGCCAGCTCACCAGTTACAGGGAACACTGAAGCTTTCTTT.

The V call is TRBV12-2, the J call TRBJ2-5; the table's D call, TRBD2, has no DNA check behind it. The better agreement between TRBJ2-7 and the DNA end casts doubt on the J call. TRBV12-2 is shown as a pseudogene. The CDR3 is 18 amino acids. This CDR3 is CASRLARGTSGTSGEQYF. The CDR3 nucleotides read TGTGCAAGTCGCTTAGCACGAGGGACTAGCGGGACCTCGGGCGAGCAGTACTTC.

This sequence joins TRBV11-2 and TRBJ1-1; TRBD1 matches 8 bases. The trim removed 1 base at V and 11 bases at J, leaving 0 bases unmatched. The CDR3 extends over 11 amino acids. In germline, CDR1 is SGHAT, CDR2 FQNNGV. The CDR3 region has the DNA TGTGCCAGCAGCTTAGGACAGGGGGCTTTCTTT. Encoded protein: CASSLGQGAFF.

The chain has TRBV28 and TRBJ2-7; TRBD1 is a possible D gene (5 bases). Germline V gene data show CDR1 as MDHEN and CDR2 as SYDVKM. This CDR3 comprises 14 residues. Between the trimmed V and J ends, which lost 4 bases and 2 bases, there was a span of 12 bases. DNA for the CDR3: TGTGCCAGCAGTTCCCAAGACAGAACCTACGAGCAGTACTTC. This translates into CASSSQDRTYEQYF.

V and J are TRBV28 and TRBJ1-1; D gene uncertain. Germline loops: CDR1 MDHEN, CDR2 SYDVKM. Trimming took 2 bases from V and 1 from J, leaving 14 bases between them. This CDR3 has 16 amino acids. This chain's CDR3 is CASSLPTREGNTEAFF. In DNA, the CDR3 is TGTGCCAGCAGTTTACCCACACGGGAGGGGAACACTGAAGCTTTCTTT.

Here the CDR3 reads CASSYKGLQQYF. The CDR3 bases are TGTGCCAGCAGTTACAAGGGACTCCAGCAGTACTTC. V usage is TRBV6-5 and J usage is TRBJ2-7; D might be TRBD2 (6 bases). CDR1 and CDR2 from the germline V gene are MNHEY and SVGAGI. Trimming removed 2 bases at V and 8 bases at J, with 10 bases between. CDR3 size: 12 residues.

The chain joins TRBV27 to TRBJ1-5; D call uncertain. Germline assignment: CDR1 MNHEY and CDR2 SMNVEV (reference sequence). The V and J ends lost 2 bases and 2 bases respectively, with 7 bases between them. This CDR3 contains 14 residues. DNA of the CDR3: TGTGCCAGCAGTTTAAGGAGTGGCAATCAGCCCCAGCATTTT. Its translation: CASSLRSGNQPQHF.

The CDR3 sequence: CASSPGQGNSEQYF. In nucleotides, the CDR3 is TGCGCCAGCAGCCCCGGACAGGGTAACTCCGAGCAGTACTTC. The V and J genes are TRBV5-1 and TRBJ2-7; 8 positions match TRBD1. Germline trimming cut 4 bases from V and 6 bases from J; bases unmatched to any gene: 9. Germline values: CDR1 SGHRS, CDR2 YFSETQ. The CDR3 consists of 14 residues.

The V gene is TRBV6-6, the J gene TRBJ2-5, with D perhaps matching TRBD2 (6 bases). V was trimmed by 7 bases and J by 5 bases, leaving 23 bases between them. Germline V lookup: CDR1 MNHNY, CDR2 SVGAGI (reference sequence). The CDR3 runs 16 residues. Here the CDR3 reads CASIPRPPGVEETQYF. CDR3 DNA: TGTGCCAGCATCCCCCGCCCCCCGGGGGTTGAGGAGACCCAGTACTTC.

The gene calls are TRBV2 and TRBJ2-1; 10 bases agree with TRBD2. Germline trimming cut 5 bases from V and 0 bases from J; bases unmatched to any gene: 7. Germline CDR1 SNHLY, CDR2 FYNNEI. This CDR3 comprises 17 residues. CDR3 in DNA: TGTGCCAGCAGTTATCGGACTAGCGGAAGCTCCTACAATGAGCAGTTCTTC. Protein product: CASSYRTSGSSYNEQFF.

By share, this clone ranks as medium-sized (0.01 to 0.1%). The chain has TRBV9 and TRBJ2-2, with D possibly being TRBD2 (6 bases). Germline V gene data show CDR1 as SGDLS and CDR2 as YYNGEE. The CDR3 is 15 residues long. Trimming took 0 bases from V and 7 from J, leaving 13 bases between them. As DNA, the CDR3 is TGTGCCAGCAGCGTAGCTACTAGCTCCGGCGGGGAGCTGTTTTTT. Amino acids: CASSVATSSGGELFF. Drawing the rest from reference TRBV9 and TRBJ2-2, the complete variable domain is DSGVTQTPKHLITATGQRVTLRCSPRSGDLSVYWYQQSLDQGLQFLIQYYNGEERAKGNILERFSAQQFPDLHSELNLSSLELGDSALYFCASSVATSSGGELFFGEGSRLTVL.

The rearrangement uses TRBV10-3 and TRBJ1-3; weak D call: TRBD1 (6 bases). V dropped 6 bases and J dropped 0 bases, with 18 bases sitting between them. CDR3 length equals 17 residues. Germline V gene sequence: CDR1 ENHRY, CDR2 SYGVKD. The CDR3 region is CAISQKRDKSSGNTIYF. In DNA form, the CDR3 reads TGTGCCATCAGCCAAAAACGGGACAAGAGCTCTGGAAACACCATATATTTT.

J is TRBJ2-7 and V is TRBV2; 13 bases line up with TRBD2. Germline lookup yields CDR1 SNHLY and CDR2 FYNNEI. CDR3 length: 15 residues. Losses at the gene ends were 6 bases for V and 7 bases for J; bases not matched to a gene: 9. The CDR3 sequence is CASRDWTSGSFEQYF. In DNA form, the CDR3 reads TGTGCCAGCAGGGACTGGACTAGCGGGAGTTTTGAGCAGTACTTC.